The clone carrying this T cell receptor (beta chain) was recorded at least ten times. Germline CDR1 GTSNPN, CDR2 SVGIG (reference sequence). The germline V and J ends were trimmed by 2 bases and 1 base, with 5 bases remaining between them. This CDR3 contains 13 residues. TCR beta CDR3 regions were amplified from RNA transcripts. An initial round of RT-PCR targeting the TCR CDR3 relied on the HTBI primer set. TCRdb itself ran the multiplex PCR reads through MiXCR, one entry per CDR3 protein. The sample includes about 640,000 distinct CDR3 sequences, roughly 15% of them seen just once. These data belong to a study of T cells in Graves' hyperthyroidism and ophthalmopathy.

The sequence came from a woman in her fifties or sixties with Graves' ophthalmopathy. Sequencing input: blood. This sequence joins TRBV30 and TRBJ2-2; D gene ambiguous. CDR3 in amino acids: CAWSQVNTGELFF. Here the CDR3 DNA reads TGTGCCTGGAGTCAGGTGAACACCGGGGAGCTGTTTTTT.